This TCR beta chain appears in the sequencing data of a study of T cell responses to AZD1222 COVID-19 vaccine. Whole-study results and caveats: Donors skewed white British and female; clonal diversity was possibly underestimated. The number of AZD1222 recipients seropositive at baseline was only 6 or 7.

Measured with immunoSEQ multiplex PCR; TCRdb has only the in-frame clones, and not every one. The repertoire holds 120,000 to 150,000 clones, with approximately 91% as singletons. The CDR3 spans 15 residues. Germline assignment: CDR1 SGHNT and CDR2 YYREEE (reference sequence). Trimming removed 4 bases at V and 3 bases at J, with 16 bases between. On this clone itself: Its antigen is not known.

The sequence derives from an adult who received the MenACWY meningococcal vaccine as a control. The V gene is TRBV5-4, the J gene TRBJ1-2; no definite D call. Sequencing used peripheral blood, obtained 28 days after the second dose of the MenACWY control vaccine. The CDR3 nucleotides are TGTGCCAGCAGCCCGAGGGTTGGCACTGACTATGGCTACACCTTC. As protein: CASSPRVGTDYGYTF.